This is a list of T cell receptor beta chains from one sample in a study of blood T cell repertoires in COVID-19. This table comes from immunoSEQ multiplex PCR, and its TCRdb copy is limited to in-frame clones, with some not included. The repertoire consists of more than 85,000 clones, with roughly 82% occurring once and the leading ten covering 16%. The sequenced sample consisted of peripheral blood. The receptors were gathered from a woman aged 55-69 years with acute or convalescent COVID-19. Both conserved end residues are part of each CDR3. Fields, in order: clone size, J gene, D gene, V gene, CDR3 protein, CDR3 DNA. The D gene is left open where the match is weak. Only part of the rows carry a size: once, few, many, or a class if the clone is expanded.

- TRBJ2-2 TRBD1 TRBV7-6 CASRSGTGNTGELFF TGTGCCAGCAGGTCCGGGACAGGGAACACCGGGGAGCTGTTTTTT
- TRBJ1-4 - TRBV5-6 CASSLGAGAGEKLFF TGTGCCAGCAGCTTGGGCGCGGGGGCTGGGGAAAAACTGTTTTTT
once TRBJ1-3 - TRBV4-3 CASSLQRGAGNTIYF TGCGCCAGCAGCCTGCAGCGGGGGGCTGGAAACACCATATATTTT
- TRBJ2-4 TRBD1 TRBV13 CASSLRQGALAKNIQYF TGTGCCAGCAGCCTACGACAGGGGGCGCTAGCCAAAAACATTCAGTACTTC
once TRBJ1-5 TRBD1 TRBV7-2 CASSLVGGGLGQPQHF TGTGCCAGCAGCTTAGTTGGAGGGGGCCTTGGCCAGCCCCAGCATTTT
few TRBJ1-2 - TRBV9 CASSETGTAGYGYTF TGTGCCAGCAGCGAAACCGGGACCGCGGGATATGGCTACACCTTC
- TRBJ2-2 - TRBV30 CAWSTTGTIGGELFF TGTGCCTGGAGTACTACAGGGACAATTGGCGGGGAGCTGTTTTTT
- TRBJ1-2 - TRBV29-1 CSVEGAGVYGYTF TGCAGCGTTGAAGGTGCCGGGGTCTATGGCTACACCTTC
- TRBJ2-1 - TRBV3-1/TRBV3-2 CASSRWDSTSDEQFF TGTGCCAGCAGCCGATGGGACTCCACGTCGGATGAGCAGTTCTTC
- TRBJ2-7 TRBD1 TRBV30 CAWSRTGVEQYF TGTGCCTGGAGCAGGACAGGGGTCGAGCAGTACTTC
- TRBJ2-1 TRBD2 TRBV4-1 CASSRLQPSGGPGSYNEQFF TGCGCCAGCAGCCGCCTTCAACCTAGCGGGGGGCCTGGCTCCTACAATGAGCAGTTCTTC
- TRBJ1-6 - TRBV27 CASSLGSSYNSPLHF TGTGCCAGCAGTTTAGGGAGCTCCTATAATTCACCCCTCCACTTT
- TRBJ1-5 - TRBV24-1 CATSDLPRGDSNQPQHF TGTGCCACCAGTGATTTGCCGCGGGGAGATAGCAATCAGCCCCAGCATTTT
- TRBJ1-3 - TRBV9 CASSVGSSGNTIYF TGTGCCAGCAGCGTAGGCAGCTCTGGAAACACCATATATTTT
- TRBJ1-1 TRBD1 TRBV27 CASSLTGDTEAFF TGTGCCAGCAGTTTGACAGGGGACACTGAAGCTTTCTTT
- TRBJ1-4 - TRBV6-5 CASSIVEDEKLFF TGTGCCAGCAGTATTGTGGAGGATGAAAAACTGTTTTTT
- TRBJ2-7 - TRBV19 CASSIQGGSYEQYF TGTGCCAGTAGTATACAGGGGGGATCTTACGAGCAGTACTTC
- TRBJ2-7 - TRBV7-2 CASSDRRSSYEQYF TGTGCCAGCAGCGATAGGAGAAGCTCCTACGAGCAGTACTTC
- TRBJ2-4 - TRBV28 CASSSYEGLSKNIQYF TGTGCCAGCAGTTCATACGAGGGTTTGTCCAAAAACATTCAGTACTTC
- TRBJ2-3 TRBD2 TRBV6-2/TRBV6-3 CASSYTTLAGGSTDTQYF TGTGCCAGCAGTTACACGACACTAGCGGGGGGGAGCACAGATACGCAGTATTTT
- TRBJ2-7 TRBD2 TRBV4-3 CASSKDALAGGPSGYEQYF TGCGCCAGCAGCAAAGACGCGCTAGCGGGGGGGCCCAGTGGGTACGAGCAGTACTTC
- TRBJ1-1 - TRBV7-9 CASATHRGLGTEAFF TGTGCCAGCGCCACCCACCGGGGTCTCGGCACTGAAGCTTTCTTT
once TRBJ2-7 - TRBV19 CASSRGGSSYEQYF TGTGCCAGCTCGAGGGGGGGAAGCTCCTACGAGCAGTACTTC
- TRBJ2-1 TRBD1 TRBV4-3 CASSQDPGGHKGEQFF TGCGCCAGCAGCCAAGATCCAGGGGGCCATAAGGGTGAGCAGTTCTTC
- TRBJ1-5 - TRBV2 CASTGDSNQPQHF TGTGCCAGTACAGGTGATAGCAATCAGCCCCAGCATTTT
few TRBJ1-2 - TRBV10-2 CASRGASYGYTF TGCGCCAGCAGGGGGGCTTCCTATGGCTACACCTTC
- TRBJ2-3 - TRBV6-5 CASSYQGGWNTDTQYF TGTGCCAGCAGTTACCAAGGGGGATGGAACACAGATACGCAGTATTTT
- TRBJ2-7 - TRBV19 CASMGFNTYAYEQYF TGTGCCAGTATGGGCTTCAACACGTACGCCTACGAGCAGTACTTC
- TRBJ2-7 TRBD2 TRBV7-2 CASSLTSGASYEQYF TGTGCCAGCAGCTTGACTAGCGGGGCGTCCTACGAGCAGTACTTC
few TRBJ1-4 - TRBV9 CASSPVGGNEKLFF TGTGCCAGCAGCCCCGTGGGGGGGAATGAAAAACTGTTTTTT
- TRBJ1-5 - TRBV2 CASSGVPGGGASNQPQHF TGTGCCAGCAGTGGTGTTCCGGGGGGTGGGGCCAGTAATCAGCCCCAGCATTTT
- TRBJ2-2 - TRBV5-1 CASSLAGQDTGELFF TGCGCCAGCAGCTTAGCGGGACAGGACACCGGGGAGCTGTTTTTT
- TRBJ1-6 - TRBV29-1 CSVSQGDNSPLHF TGCAGCGTTTCACAGGGAGATAATTCACCCCTCCACTTT
- TRBJ2-2 TRBD1 TRBV19 CASRTKSGQGAHAGELFF TGTGCCAGTAGGACTAAATCGGGACAGGGGGCGCATGCCGGGGAGCTGTTTTTT
- TRBJ2-7 TRBD2 TRBV18 CASSPTREGSYEQYF TGTGCCAGCTCACCTACCCGGGAGGGATCCTACGAGCAGTACTTC
- TRBJ2-6 TRBD2 TRBV2 CASSRASGSSGANVLTF TGTGCCAGCAGTCGGGCTAGCGGGAGCTCTGGGGCCAACGTCCTGACTTTC
- TRBJ1-5 TRBD1 TRBV6-5 CASRPTGGGQPQHF TGTGCCAGCAGACCAACAGGGGGTGGACAGCCCCAGCATTTT
- TRBJ1-4 - TRBV19 CASSITGNLGLFF TGTGCCAGTAGTATAACAGGGAACTTGGGACTGTTTTTT
few TRBJ2-6 TRBD2 TRBV7-2 CASSLAVAGGLYGANVLTF TGTGCCAGCAGCTTAGCAGTGGCGGGGGGGCTATATGGGGCCAACGTCCTGACTTTC